This entry lists 28 T cell receptor beta chains sequenced from one sample in a study of blood T cell repertoires in COVID-19. This table comes from immunoSEQ multiplex PCR, and its TCRdb copy is limited to in-frame clones, with some not included. The sample has about 240,000 clones; 81% are singletons. The sequenced material came from peripheral blood. Every receptor here comes from a woman aged 80 or older with COVID-19, enrolled during active disease.

The rearrangement uses TRBV4-1 and TRBJ1-1, with a tentative D call TRBD1 (5 bases). Trimming shortened V by 0 bases and J by 7 bases, and 12 bases separated the two germline ends. From germline, CDR1 is MGHRA and CDR2 YSYEKL. The CDR3 contains 14 residues. The CDR3 DNA reads as TGCGCCAGCAGCCAAGACAGGGTTAAAGGTGAAGCTTTCTTT. It codes for CASSQDRVKGEAFF.

The CDR3 reads CASSGRGWGNTEAFF. In DNA form, the CDR3 reads TGCGCCAGCAGTGGCAGGGGATGGGGGAACACTGAAGCTTTCTTT. The V and J genes are TRBV4-1 and TRBJ1-1; D is perhaps TRBD1 (6 bases). V lost 6 bases to trimming and J lost 1 base, with 15 bases between them. Germline CDR1 and CDR2: MGHRA and YSYEKL. This CDR3 contains 15 residues.

This clone was picked up a small number of times. The rearrangement joins TRBV27 to TRBJ1-5; possible D gene TRBD1, 6 bases. The CDR3 contains 15 residues. Trimming pared 6 bases from V and 0 bases from J, leaving 12 bases between. Germline CDR1 and CDR2: MNHEY and SMNVEV (reference sequence). This CDR3 reads CASSPGQYSNQPQHF. The CDR3 nucleotides are TGTGCCAGCAGCCCCGGACAGTATAGCAATCAGCCCCAGCATTTT.

This clone was seen a single time. DNA of the CDR3: TGCGCCAGCAGCTTGGCCGAGCGGGAGGGTTTAGATGAGCAGTTCTTC. Amino acids: CASSLAEREGLDEQFF. The V gene is TRBV5-1, the J gene TRBJ2-1; 10 bases match TRBD2. Germline values: CDR1 SGHRS, CDR2 YFSETQ. This CDR3 comprises 16 residues. Unmatched junction bases numbered 8, after V lost 0 bases and J lost 8 bases.

This clone has more than one count but fewer than ten. V usage is TRBV28 and J usage is TRBJ2-1, with 9 bases matching TRBD2. J was trimmed by 6 bases and V by 0 bases; bases with no gene match: 3. Germline CDR1 MDHEN, CDR2 SYDVKM. The CDR3 runs to 15 residues. CDR3 region: CASSLWRAGGNEQFF. CDR3 nucleotide sequence: TGTGCCAGCAGTTTATGGCGAGCGGGAGGCAATGAGCAGTTCTTC.

This rearrangement joins TRBV3-1 (or the pseudogene TRBV3-2) to TRBJ2-1, with 7 bases lining up with TRBD2. The CDR3 covers 16 residues. Germline loops: CDR1 LGHDT, CDR2 YNNKEL (reference sequence). J lost 0 bases, V lost 4 bases, and 6 bases had no gene match. The CDR3 DNA is TGTGCCAGCAGCCCTCGAGGGGACTACTCCTACAATGAGCAGTTCTTC. It is translated as CASSPRGDYSYNEQFF.

This CDR3 reads CASSSGPTGKSNQPQHF. The CDR3 DNA follows: TGTGCCAGCAGCTCCGGACCAACAGGGAAGAGCAATCAGCCCCAGCATTTT. The V gene is TRBV7-9, the J gene TRBJ1-5; D is possibly TRBD1 (6 bases). Germline V lookup: CDR1 SEHNR, CDR2 FQNEAQ (reference sequence). The CDR3 length is 17 residues. The V end lost 4 bases, the J end lost 1 base, and 17 bases lay between the germline ends.

The V gene is TRBV10-3, the J gene TRBJ2-3, with 12 bases lining up with TRBD2. V gave up 4 bases and J gave up 0 bases; unmatched junction bases: 11. CDR3 length: 19 residues. Germline assignment: CDR1 ENHRY and CDR2 SYGVKD. The DNA of the CDR3 is TGTGCCATCAGTGGGGGACTAGCGGGTAGCGAATTGAGCACAGATACGCAGTATTTT. As protein: CAISGGLAGSELSTDTQYF.

The V gene is TRBV7-9, the J gene TRBJ1-1, with 8 bases aligning to TRBD1. The V gene end was trimmed by 5 bases and the J gene end by 0 bases; junction bases not matched to a gene: 5. This CDR3 is 15 amino acids long. Germline values: CDR1 SEHNR, CDR2 FQNEAQ (reference sequence). The CDR3 bases are TGTGCCAGCAGCCCAAGACAGGGGATGAACACTGAAGCTTTCTTT. The encoded protein is CASSPRQGMNTEAFF.

This clone was detected once. This specimen includes other DNA sequences encoding the same CDR3. This chain connects TRBV28 to TRBJ1-2; 8 nucleotides match TRBD1. The ends lost 5 bases at V and 4 bases at J; junction bases unmatched: 3. The CDR3 has 13 amino acids. Germline assignment: CDR1 MDHEN and CDR2 SYDVKM. CDR3 DNA sequence: TGTGCCAGCAGTGCCGGACAGGGCTATGGCTACACCTTC. The encoded protein is CASSAGQGYGYTF.

The chain links TRBV6-5 to TRBJ2-7, with TRBD2 matching over 7 bases. The CDR3 sequence is 14 residues long. The V and J ends lost 5 bases and 2 bases, in that order; junction bases with no gene match: 6. CDR1 is MNHEY and CDR2 is SVGAGI in the germline V gene. The CDR3 loop is CASSRREGPYEQYF. DNA of the CDR3: TGTGCCAGCAGTCGCAGGGAGGGCCCCTACGAGCAGTACTTC.

Comments on this clone: The same CDR3 also results from other DNA sequences found in this sample. The rearrangement joins TRBV27 to TRBJ1-5; D is perhaps TRBD1 (5 bases). The germline CDR1 and CDR2 sequences are MNHEY and SMNVEV (reference sequence). The CDR3 runs to 18 residues. V gave up 4 bases and J gave up 2 bases, with 21 bases separating them. The CDR3 DNA follows: TGTGCCAGCAGTTCGACCGGGGGGGGGACCTGGGGCAATCAGCCCCAGCATTTT. Its translation: CASSSTGGGTWGNQPQHF.

The gene calls are TRBV24-1 and TRBJ1-2; D is possibly TRBD1 (6 bases). The length of the CDR3 is 19 residues. Per the germline V gene, CDR1 is KGHDR and CDR2 is SFDVKD. The ends were cut back, 5 bases at V and 4 bases at J, with 28 bases in the middle. The CDR3 loop reads CATSATSEGGGPFGYGYTF. The CDR3 nucleotides read TGTGCCACCAGTGCGACGTCCGAAGGGGGGGGCCCCTTTGGCTATGGCTACACCTTC.

The chain joins TRBV6-4 to TRBJ1-2; 11 positions match TRBD1. Germline trimming cut 4 bases from V and 4 bases from J; bases unmatched to any gene: 2. This CDR3 is built from 14 residues. Germline lookup yields CDR1 MRHNA and CDR2 SNTAGT. The CDR3 sequence: CASSGTGGSYGYTF. CDR3 in DNA: TGTGCCAGCAGTGGGACAGGGGGCTCCTATGGCTACACCTTC.

In its sample, this clone was seen once. The chain links TRBV6-2 or TRBV6-3 to TRBJ2-7; 12 bases agree with TRBD2. CDR1 and CDR2 (germline): MNHEY, SVGEGT. This CDR3 spans 17 amino acids. With 0 bases clipped from V and 0 bases from J, the junction kept 3 bases outside the gene matches. CDR3 residues: CASSYSMTSGSSYEQYF. CDR3 sequence (DNA): TGTGCCAGCAGTTACTCGATGACTAGCGGGAGCTCCTACGAGCAGTACTTC.

The chain joins TRBV28 to TRBJ2-7; 10 positions match TRBD2. The CDR3 is 22 amino acids. After removal of 3 bases from V and 5 bases from J, the junction contained 28 bases not matched to a gene. CDR1 and CDR2 from the germline V gene are MDHEN and SYDVKM. CDR3 DNA sequence: TGTGCCAGCAGTTTTCCCGGTGGAATCCCTAACCCGACGAGCGGGAGGGCACACGAGCAGTACTTC. Encoded protein: CASSFPGGIPNPTSGRAHEQYF.

The chain is built from TRBV20-1 and TRBJ2-3; 7 bases match TRBD2. J gave up 2 bases and V 3 bases, and 5 bases lay outside the gene matches. Germline assignment: CDR1 DFQATT and CDR2 SNEGSKA (reference sequence). The CDR3 has 14 amino acids. Written as DNA, the CDR3 is TGCAGTGCTAGTCTCGGGGGGAACACAGATACGCAGTATTTT. This encodes CSASLGGNTDTQYF.

The rearrangement links TRBV27 to TRBJ1-3; D is unclear. V lost 9 bases to trimming and J lost 2 bases, with 11 bases between them. Germline loops: CDR1 MNHEY, CDR2 SMNVEV (reference sequence). The CDR3 spans 13 residues. In DNA form, the CDR3 reads TGTGCCAGAACCGTCGGGGCTGGAAACACCATATATTTT. Translating it yields CARTVGAGNTIYF.

The rearrangement uses TRBV28 and TRBJ1-6, with D tentatively TRBD1 (5 bases). The V and J ends lost 1 base and 9 bases respectively, with 7 bases between them. The CDR3 is 13 amino acids. Germline V gene sequence: CDR1 MDHEN, CDR2 SYDVKM. This CDR3 is CASSLSGGSPLHF. The CDR3 nucleotides are TGTGCCAGCAGTTTATCGGGGGGTTCACCCCTCCACTTT.

The chain joins TRBV7-9 to TRBJ1-5; D unclear. V was cut by 3 bases and J by 6 bases, with 12 bases left in between. CDR1 is SEHNR, CDR2 FQNEAQ, per germline (reference sequence). The CDR3 extends over 14 amino acids. CDR3 sequence reads: CASSFTETGQPQHF. The CDR3 bases are TGTGCCAGCAGCTTTACCGAAACGGGTCAGCCCCAGCATTTT.

The chain couples TRBV10-1 to TRBJ2-1; TRBD2 matches at 10 bases. Germline V gene lookup returns CDR1 WNHNN and CDR2 SYGVQD (reference sequence). The CDR3 contains 20 residues. Trimming cost V 5 bases and J 4 bases; bases outside gene matches: 20. CDR3 sequence: CASSPVRGLAFGKTYNEQFF. In nucleotides, the CDR3 is TGCGCCAGCAGTCCGGTTCGGGGACTAGCGTTCGGGAAAACATACAATGAGCAGTTCTTC.

The genes are TRBV29-1 and TRBJ2-7; weak D call: TRBD2 (5 bases). This CDR3 is 13 amino acids long. In germline, CDR1 is SQVTM, CDR2 ANQGSEA. Trimming cost V 5 bases and J 0 bases, with 11 bases left between them. The CDR3 protein is CSVLTSSSYEQYF. The CDR3 DNA is TGCAGCGTTCTAACTAGTAGCTCCTACGAGCAGTACTTC.

V and J are TRBV7-2 and TRBJ2-3; 7 nucleotides line up with TRBD1. CDR1 and CDR2 (germline): SGHTA, FQGNSA. This CDR3 contains 16 residues. J lost 4 bases, V lost 3 bases, and 10 bases had no gene match. The CDR3 region has the DNA TGTGCCAGCAGCTTCTACCGGGACAGATATTCAGATACGCAGTATTTT. This sequence encodes CASSFYRDRYSDTQYF.

This clone was picked up one time. The chain carries TRBV30 and TRBJ2-2; TRBD1 might be the D (6 bases). The V and J ends lost 2 bases and 1 base respectively, with 11 bases between them. The V gene's germline CDR1 is GTSNPN and CDR2 SVGIG (reference sequence). This CDR3 contains 15 residues. The CDR3 sequence: CAWSRGSLNTGELFF. CDR3 nucleotide sequence: TGTGCCTGGAGTAGGGGGAGCCTGAACACCGGGGAGCTGTTTTTT.

The chain carries TRBV5-5 and TRBJ2-7; a weak D match, TRBD1 (6 bases). The CDR3 runs 14 residues. CDR1 is SGHKS and CDR2 is YYEKEE in the germline V gene (reference sequence). Trimming stripped 1 base from V and 2 bases from J, with 10 bases between. CDR3 nucleotide sequence: TGTGCCAGCAGCTTGTCGTACAGGGCCTACGAGCAGTACTTC. As protein: CASSLSYRAYEQYF.

The chain has TRBV6-5 and TRBJ2-7; 7 bases line up with TRBD1. The CDR3 contains 15 residues. Looked up from germline, CDR1 is MNHEY and CDR2 is SVGAGI. V lost 5 bases to trimming and J lost 0 bases; unmatched junction nucleotides: 7. The CDR3 DNA is TGTGCCAGCAGTCAGACAGGGTCCAGCTCCTACGAGCAGTACTTC. This translates into CASSQTGSSSYEQYF.

The chain has TRBV4-2 and TRBJ2-5, with 8 bases aligning to TRBD2. V shed 0 bases and J 7 bases; nucleotides not matched to a gene: 10. The CDR3 extends over 16 amino acids. Germline V gives CDR1 LGHNA, CDR2 YNFKEQ. The CDR3 coding sequence is TGTGCCAGCAGCCAAGATCACGCGGGGGGTCGTGGGACCCAGTACTTC. Protein sequence: CASSQDHAGGRGTQYF.

The chain combines TRBV18 with TRBJ1-1; D ambiguous. The germline V gene has CDR1 KGHSH and CDR2 LQKENI. The CDR3 is 13 amino acids. Trimming stripped 5 bases from V and 0 bases from J, with 7 bases between. CDR3 DNA: TGTGCCAGCTCAGGTGCTATGAACACTGAAGCTTTCTTT. Its protein product is CASSGAMNTEAFF. The complete variable domain, with remaining parts taken from reference TRBV18 and TRBJ1-1, reads NAGVMQNPRHLVRRRGQEARLRCSPMKGHSHVYWYRQLPEEGLKFMVYLQKENIIDESGMPKERFSAEFPKEGPSILRIQQVVRGDSAAYFCASSGAMNTEAFFGQGTRLTVV.